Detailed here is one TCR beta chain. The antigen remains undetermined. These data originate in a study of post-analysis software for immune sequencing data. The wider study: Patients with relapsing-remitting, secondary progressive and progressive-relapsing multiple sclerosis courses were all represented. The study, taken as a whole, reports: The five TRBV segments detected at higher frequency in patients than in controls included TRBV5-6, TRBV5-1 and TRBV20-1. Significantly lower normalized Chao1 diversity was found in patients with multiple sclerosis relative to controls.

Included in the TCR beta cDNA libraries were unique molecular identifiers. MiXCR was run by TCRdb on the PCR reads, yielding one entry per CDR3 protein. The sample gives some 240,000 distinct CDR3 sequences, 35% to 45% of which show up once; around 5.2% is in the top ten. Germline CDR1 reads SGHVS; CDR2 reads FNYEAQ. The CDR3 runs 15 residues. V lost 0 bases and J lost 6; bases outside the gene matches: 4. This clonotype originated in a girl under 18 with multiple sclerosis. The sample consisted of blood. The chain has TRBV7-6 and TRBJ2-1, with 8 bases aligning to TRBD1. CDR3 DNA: TGTGCCAGCAGCTTAGCGCGGCAGGGGGCCAATGAGCAGTTCTTC. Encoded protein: CASSLARQGANEQFF.